The T cell receptor (beta chain) described here comes from a study of chemoradiotherapy in HPV16-positive cancers. Turning to the study itself: Candidate HPV-specific clones and shared TCR motifs came from two HPV16-positive patients.

Findings and caveats of the study: For HPV16-positive patients, expanding HPV-responsive T cells associated with longer recurrence-free survival. HPV-specific T cells were functionally defined from only a couple of HPV16-positive patients.

Germline loops: CDR1 MDHEN, CDR2 SYDVKM. V lost 3 bases, J lost 2 bases, and 1 base stayed unmatched. CDR3 size: 14 residues. Repeated repertoire sampling spanned the course of chemoradiotherapy. Sequenced by immunoSEQ multiplex PCR; TCRdb stores in-frame clones only, minus some. The table has around 5,000 clones, roughly 80% seen once. About this clone: Its antigen remains unidentified.

The rearrangement links TRBV28 to TRBJ2-1; 7 bases agree with TRBD2. The origin of this receptor is a human donor with HPV-associated anogenital cancer. This sample was taken from a patient who underwent chemoradiotherapy. This chain's CDR3 is CASSFLAAYNEQFF. CDR3 DNA: TGTGCCAGCAGTTTCCTAGCGGCCTACAATGAGCAGTTCTTC.